This entry is about one TCR beta chain. The antigen is not known. The record originates from a study of cytomegalovirus exposure and HLA in healthy donors. Study-level background: The use of the same platform for the approximately 110 validation repertoires and the 650 to 850 first-cohort repertoires was reported by a later analysis.

Produced via immunoSEQ multiplex PCR; TCRdb's table is partial and in-frame only. The sample lists tens of thousands of clones; approximately 93% were seen once. Points from the study as a whole: Rarity held for most TCR sequences, but there were some public TCRs that occurred in many donors. According to the study, 150 to 200 TCR beta chains were cytomegalovirus-associated. In vitro data verified three CMV-associated chains as specific for CMV antigens.

CDR1 and CDR2 from the germline V gene are SQVTM and ANQGSEA. V gave up 4 bases and J gave up 7 bases; unmatched junction bases: 6. This CDR3 contains 12 residues. The chain has TRBV29-1 and TRBJ2-7; 8 bases fit TRBD1. Sequenced sample: PBMCs. The source is a woman aged 25 to 39 in good health and CMV-seronegative. The CDR3 reads CSVAQGAGEQYF. The CDR3 coding sequence is TGCAGCGTTGCGCAGGGGGCTGGGGAGCAGTACTTC.